This TCR beta chain was found in a study of blood T cell repertoires in COVID-19. Study information: T cells, B-cell-depleted T cells, or PBMCs supplied cDNA or gDNA.

This CDR3 is 12 amino acids long. V was clipped by 5 bases and J by 3 bases; unmatched bases: 2. Germline V gene data show CDR1 as GTSNPN and CDR2 as SVGIG (reference sequence). Produced via immunoSEQ multiplex PCR; TCRdb's table is partial and in-frame only. The sample lists roughly 70,000 clones; roughly 77% were seen once. The genes are TRBV30 and TRBJ2-7; 9 bases map to TRBD1. The TCR sequence derives from a human donor in a cohort sampled during active COVID-19. The sample comprised peripheral blood. CDR3 sequence reads: CAWGGQGYEQYF. The CDR3 nucleotides read TGTGCCTGGGGGGGACAGGGCTACGAGCAGTACTTC.